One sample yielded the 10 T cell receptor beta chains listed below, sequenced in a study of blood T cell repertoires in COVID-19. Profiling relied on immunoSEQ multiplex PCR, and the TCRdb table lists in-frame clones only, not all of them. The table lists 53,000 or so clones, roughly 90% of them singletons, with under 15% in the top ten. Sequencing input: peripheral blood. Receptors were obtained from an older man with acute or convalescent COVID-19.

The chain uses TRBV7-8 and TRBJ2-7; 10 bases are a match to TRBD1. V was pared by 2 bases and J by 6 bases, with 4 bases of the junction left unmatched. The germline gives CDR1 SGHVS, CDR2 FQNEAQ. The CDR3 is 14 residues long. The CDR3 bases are TGTGCCAGCAGCTTACGACAGGGGGCGAGCGAGCAGTACTTC. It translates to CASSLRQGASEQYF.

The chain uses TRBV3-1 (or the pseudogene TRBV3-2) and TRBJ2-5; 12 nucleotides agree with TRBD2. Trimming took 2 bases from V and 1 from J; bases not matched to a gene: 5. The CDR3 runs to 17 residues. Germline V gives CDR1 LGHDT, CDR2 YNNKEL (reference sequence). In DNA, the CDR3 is TGTGCCAGCAGCCAAACTTTGACTAGCGGGGGCCAAGAGACCCAGTACTTC. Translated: CASSQTLTSGGQETQYF.

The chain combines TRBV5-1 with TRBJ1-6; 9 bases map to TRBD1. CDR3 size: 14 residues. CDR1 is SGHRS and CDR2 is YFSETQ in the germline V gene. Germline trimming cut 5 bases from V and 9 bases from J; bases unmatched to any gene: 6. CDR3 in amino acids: CASRNQTGGSPLHF. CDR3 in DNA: TGCGCCAGCAGGAATCAGACAGGGGGTTCACCCCTCCACTTT.

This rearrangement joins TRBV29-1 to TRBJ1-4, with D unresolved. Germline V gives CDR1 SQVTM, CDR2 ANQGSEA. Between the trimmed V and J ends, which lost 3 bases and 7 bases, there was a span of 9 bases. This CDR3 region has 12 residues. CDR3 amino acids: CSVEGGREKLFF. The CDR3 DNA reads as TGCAGCGTTGAGGGAGGGCGTGAAAAACTGTTTTTT. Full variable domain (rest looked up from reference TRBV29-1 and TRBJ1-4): SAVISQKPSRDICQRGTSLTIQCQVDSQVTMMFWYRQQPGQSLTLIATANQGSEATYESGFVIDKFPISRPNLTFSTLTVSNMSPEDSSIYLCSVEGGREKLFFGSGTQLSVL.

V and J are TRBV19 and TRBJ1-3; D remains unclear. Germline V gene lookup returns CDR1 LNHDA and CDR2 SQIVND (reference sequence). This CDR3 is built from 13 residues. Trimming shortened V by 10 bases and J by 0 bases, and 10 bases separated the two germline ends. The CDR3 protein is CATLRDSGNTIYF. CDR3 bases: TGTGCCACCCTCCGGGACTCTGGAAACACCATATATTTT.

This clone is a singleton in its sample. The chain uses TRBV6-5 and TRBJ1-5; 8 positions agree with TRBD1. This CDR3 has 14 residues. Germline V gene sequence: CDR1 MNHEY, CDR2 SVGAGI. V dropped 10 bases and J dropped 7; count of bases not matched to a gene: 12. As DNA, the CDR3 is TGTGCCACCAAACAAACAGGGGGAGGGCAGCCCCAGCATTTT. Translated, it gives CATKQTGGGQPQHF.

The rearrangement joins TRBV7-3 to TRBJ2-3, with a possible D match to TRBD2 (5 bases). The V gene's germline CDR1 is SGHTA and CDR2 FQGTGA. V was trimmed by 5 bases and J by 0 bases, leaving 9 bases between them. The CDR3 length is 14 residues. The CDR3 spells CASSPGISTDTQYF. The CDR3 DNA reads TGTGCCAGCAGCCCGGGAATTAGCACAGATACGCAGTATTTT.

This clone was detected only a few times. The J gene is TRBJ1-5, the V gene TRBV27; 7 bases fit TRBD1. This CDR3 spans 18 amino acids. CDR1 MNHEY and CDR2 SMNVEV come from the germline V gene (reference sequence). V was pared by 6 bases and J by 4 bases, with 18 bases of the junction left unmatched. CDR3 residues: CASSLRGPGTAKNQPQHF. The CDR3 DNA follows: TGTGCCAGCAGCTTAAGGGGGCCCGGGACAGCTAAAAATCAGCCCCAGCATTTT.

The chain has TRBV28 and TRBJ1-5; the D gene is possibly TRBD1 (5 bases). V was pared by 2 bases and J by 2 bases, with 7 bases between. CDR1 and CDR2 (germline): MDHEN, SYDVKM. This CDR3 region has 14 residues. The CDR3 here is CASSLIGGNQPQHF. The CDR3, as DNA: TGTGCCAGCAGTTTAATAGGGGGCAATCAGCCCCAGCATTTT. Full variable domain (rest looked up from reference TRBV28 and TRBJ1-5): DVKVTQSSRYLVKRTGEKVFLECVQDMDHENMFWYRQDPGLGLRLIYFSYDVKMKEKGDIPEGYSVSREKKERFSLILESASTNQTSMYLCASSLIGGNQPQHFGDGTRLSIL.

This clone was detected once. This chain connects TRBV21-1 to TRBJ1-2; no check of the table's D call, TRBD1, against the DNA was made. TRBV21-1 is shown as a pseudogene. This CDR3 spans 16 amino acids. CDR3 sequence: CASSIRDRGPNYGYTF. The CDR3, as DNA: TGTGCCAGCAGCATCCGGGACAGGGGACCTAACTATGGCTACACCTTC.